This T cell receptor beta chain was documented in a study of T cell repertoires in aging, cancer and after chemotherapy (dated by TCRdb to between 2017 and 2020). For the study in its entirety: Six donor age groups were covered, ranging from 30 or younger up to 70 or older, and each group contained at least three individuals. In the solid tumor group, the paired samples taken before and after chemotherapy came from brain tumor (glioblastoma) patients given temozolomide-based therapy. Peripheral blood TCR beta repertoires from healthy donors and cancer patients were profiled to examine immunoaging and T cell reconstitution after chemotherapy. About 8.3 million TCR reads were contained in the full dataset. A cohort of some 210 cancer patients (approximately 91 with hematological and roughly 120 with solid cancers) was assembled, and about 100 healthy donors were included as a reference group.

Compared with the rest of its sample, this clonotype is medium-sized (0.01 to 0.1%). Its cognate antigen has yet to be identified. Nothing much larger sits one base from this clone, and base qualities are not available. Results and caveats for the whole study, not just this receptor: Untreated patients with hematological or solid cancers showed significantly lower blood TCR diversity and higher clonality than age-matched healthy donors. In healthy donors, the decline in TCR diversity with age was mainly explained by loss of richness, whereas in cancer patients loss of evenness was also found to contribute. It was noted by the authors that conclusions about immunological memory after chemotherapy cannot be drawn from the repertoire data. In both cancer cohorts, median generation probability rose over the chemotherapy interval, which suggests that the repertoire was reconstituted through rebound thymic output.

Rearranged TRB sequences spanning V, D and J segments were amplified by multiplex touch-down PCR using a mixed TRB-A/B primer pool. Two consecutive PCR reactions with Phusion HS II polymerase added Illumina adapters and sample indices to the amplicons. After gel purification with the NucleoSpin Gel and PCR Clean-up kit, the amplicons were checked using Qubit and an Agilent 2100 Bioanalyzer. Sequencing of libraries was carried out on an Illumina MiSeq in 600-cycle, single-indexed, paired-end runs. The paper's data handling went like this. TRB sequences were processed with MiXCR versions 2.12 and 3.0.5. Each unique CDR3 nucleotide sequence was treated as one clone, and only productive sequences with two or more reads were kept. Shannon diversity, evenness, clonality (one minus evenness), and alpha-parameterized diversity profiles from alpha 0 to 5 were included as repertoire metrics. The IGoR algorithm was used to calculate generation probabilities for clones in the paired samples taken before and after chemotherapy. TCRdb ran its own pipeline on the public reads, namely fastp trimming at Q25 and MiXCR clone calling, and kept in-frame beta chains. Under each unique CDR3 protein, matching rows form one entry showing the most common genes and DNA. The V and J calls and clone size come from TCRdb's table, not from the authors' own analysis. The sample table records roughly 3,500 distinct CDR3 sequences; 25% to 35% of these occur just once. Roughly 4.1% of the sample goes to the ten largest clones.

TCR beta rearrangements were amplified from genomic DNA isolated from peripheral blood, not from sorted cells or RNA. The specimen was blood. The origin of this receptor is a human donor with a solid tumor.

CDR3 sequence: CASLELAYNEQFF. The sequenced DNA: TGTGCCAGCTTGGAACTAGCCTACAATGAGCAGTTCTTC. The V and J segments used are TRBV6-6 and TRBJ2-1; the D gene is perhaps TRBD2, on 5 matching bases. The CDR3 holds 13 amino acids from the cysteine to the phenylalanine. This entry keeps only the CDR3 DNA: 39 bases, framed from base 1. CDR1 MNHNY and CDR2 SVGAGI were looked up in the germline V gene (reference sequence). The junction carries 10 bases between V and J, which are trimmed by 8 bases and 2 bases respectively.